What follows are 15 T cell receptor beta chains derived from one specimen sequenced in a study of blood T cell repertoires in COVID-19. Repertoires were generated with immunoSEQ multiplex PCR, while TCRdb's copy carries only in-frame clones and drops some. The sample lists 180,000 or so clones, 80% to 85% occurring once. Material: peripheral blood. These receptors were collected from a human donor with acute or convalescent COVID-19. The donor label of this sample is uncertain.

This clone was picked up a small number of times. The V and J genes are TRBV15 and TRBJ2-5, with TRBD2 identical over 9 bases. The CDR3 totals 18 residues. Per germline, CDR1 LNHNV and CDR2 YYDKDF (reference sequence). Unmatched junction bases numbered 13, after V lost 0 bases and J lost 5 bases. CDR3 amino acids: CATSRDLPSGNSGETQYF. DNA of the CDR3: TGTGCCACCAGCAGAGATCTTCCTAGCGGGAATTCGGGCGAGACCCAGTACTTC. The full variable domain, rest sourced from reference TRBV15 and TRBJ2-5, is DAMVIQNPRYQVTQFGKPVTLSCSQTLNHNVMYWYQQKSSQAPKLLFHYYDKDFNNEADTPDNFQSRRPNTSFCFLDIRSPGLGDTAMYLCATSRDLPSGNSGETQYFGPGTRLLVL.

This clone was observed a single time. The V call is TRBV2, the J call TRBJ1-6; D perhaps matches TRBD1 (5 bases). The germline V and J ends were trimmed by 6 bases and 6 bases, with 12 bases remaining between them. The CDR3 is made up of 14 amino acids. Germline assignment: CDR1 SNHLY and CDR2 FYNNEI. CDR3 region: CASRLTETNSPLHF. The DNA of the CDR3 is TGTGCCAGCAGATTGACAGAGACTAATTCACCCCTCCACTTT.

V and J are TRBV2 and TRBJ2-3, with TRBD2 matching 13 bases. V was pared by 6 bases and J by 5 bases, with 8 bases of the junction left unmatched. CDR3 size: 16 residues. Germline V gene lookup returns CDR1 SNHLY and CDR2 FYNNEI. This CDR3 reads CASRTGLAGEVDTQYF. As DNA, the CDR3 is TGTGCCAGCAGAACTGGACTAGCGGGAGAGGTAGATACGCAGTATTTT.

The CDR3 nucleotides read TGTGCCAGTAGTATATCGGCGGGAGGTAGCTACAATGAGCAGTTCTTC. Translated, it gives CASSISAGGSYNEQFF. The rearrangement joins TRBV19 to TRBJ2-1; 8 nucleotides align to TRBD2. The CDR3 spans 16 residues. J gave up 3 bases and V 2 bases, and 6 bases lay outside the gene matches. In germline, CDR1 is LNHDA, CDR2 SQIVND (reference sequence).

CDR3 sequence: CAIRDRWNTEAFF. The CDR3 nucleotides are TGTGCCATCAGGGACAGGTGGAACACTGAAGCTTTCTTT. V usage is TRBV10-3 and J usage is TRBJ1-1, with 7 bases aligning to TRBD1. CDR1 and CDR2 (germline): ENHRY, SYGVKD. The junction had 2 bases not matched to a gene; V was cut back by 6 bases and J by 1 base. The CDR3 spans 13 residues.

The chain combines TRBV7-2 with TRBJ2-2; D unresolved. CDR3 length: 14 residues. The germline CDR1 and CDR2 sequences are SGHTA and FQGNSA. The V end lost 0 bases, the J end lost 4 bases, and 6 bases lay between the germline ends. CDR3 region: CASSLALGTGELFF. As DNA, the CDR3 is TGTGCCAGCAGCTTAGCGCTAGGCACCGGGGAGCTGTTTTTT.

The CDR3 is CAWSELGQGTFF. CDR3 bases: TGTGCCTGGAGTGAGTTAGGACAGGGAACTTTCTTT. The chain couples TRBV30 to TRBJ1-1; 8 positions agree with TRBD1. The CDR3 covers 12 residues. J gave up 12 bases and V 1 base, and 7 bases lay outside the gene matches. Per germline, CDR1 GTSNPN and CDR2 SVGIG (reference sequence).

The chain uses TRBV15 and TRBJ1-5, with 9 bases lining up with TRBD1. V was pared by 0 bases and J by 2 bases, with 2 bases of the junction left unmatched. Per the germline V gene, CDR1 is LNHNV and CDR2 is YYDKDF (reference sequence). CDR3 length: 16 residues. CDR3 coding DNA: TGTGCCACCAGCAGAGATAGGACAGGGGGCAATCAGCCCCAGCATTTT. Translating gives CATSRDRTGGNQPQHF.

This clone occurred a few times. The CDR3 here is CASSDGTDYATNEKLFF. Here the CDR3 DNA reads TGCGCCAGCAGTGATGGGACAGATTATGCAACTAATGAAAAACTGTTTTTT. The chain joins TRBV10-1 to TRBJ1-4; TRBD1 matches 7 bases. Germline-derived CDR1 and CDR2 are WNHNN and SYGVQD (reference sequence). The CDR3 has 17 amino acids. V was clipped by 3 bases and J by 0 bases; unmatched bases: 7.

The rearrangement joins TRBV5-1 to TRBJ2-1, with a weak D call TRBD2 (5 bases). Trimming stripped 5 bases from V and 5 bases from J, with 14 bases between. Per germline, CDR1 SGHRS and CDR2 YFSETQ. The CDR3 is 14 amino acids. The CDR3 DNA reads TGCGCCAGCAGAAGGACTGCCGACGACAATGAGCAGTTCTTC. Translated, it gives CASRRTADDNEQFF.

The chain employs TRBV10-3 and TRBJ2-1, with D perhaps matching TRBD2 (6 bases). The CDR3 has 14 residues. In germline, CDR1 is ENHRY, CDR2 SYGVKD. The V and J ends lost 3 bases and 6 bases respectively, with 12 bases between them. The CDR3 here is CAISDGRASNEQFF. The CDR3 nucleotides are TGTGCCATCAGTGACGGGAGAGCCTCCAATGAGCAGTTCTTC.

The CDR3 bases are TGTGCCAGCAGCCAAGATGCTAGCGGGAGGTACGAGCAGTACTTC. It codes for CASSQDASGRYEQYF. The chain carries TRBV4-2 and TRBJ2-7; 11 nucleotides agree with TRBD2. J was trimmed by 4 bases and V by 0 bases; bases with no gene match: 2. CDR3 size: 15 residues. The germline gives CDR1 LGHNA, CDR2 YNFKEQ.

V and J are TRBV19 and TRBJ2-6; D unresolved. This CDR3 spans 13 amino acids. Germline values: CDR1 LNHDA, CDR2 SQIVND (reference sequence). Trimming removed 6 bases from V and 2 bases from J, with 5 bases in between. The CDR3 reads CASRVAGANVLTF. The CDR3 DNA reads TGTGCCAGTAGGGTAGCTGGGGCCAACGTCCTGACTTTC.

The chain uses TRBV3-1 (or the pseudogene TRBV3-2) and TRBJ1-2; 8 bases agree with TRBD1. The CDR3 has 16 residues. Trimming took 1 base from V and 6 from J; bases not matched to a gene: 10. Germline values: CDR1 LGHDT, CDR2 YNNKEL (reference sequence). The CDR3 bases are TGTGCCAGCAGCCAAGGGAGACAGGGGCTGATCCATGGCTACACCTTC. Translation gives CASSQGRQGLIHGYTF.

The rearrangement uses TRBV19 and TRBJ2-1, with D maybe TRBD2 (9 bases). CDR3 length: 17 amino acids. The V gene's germline CDR1 is LNHDA and CDR2 SQIVND (reference sequence). Trimming removed 5 bases at V and 7 bases at J, with 24 bases between. The CDR3: CASSLDRAGGPINEQFF. Here the CDR3 DNA reads TGTGCCAGTAGTCTGGACAGGGCGGGAGGGCCGATTAATGAGCAGTTCTTC.